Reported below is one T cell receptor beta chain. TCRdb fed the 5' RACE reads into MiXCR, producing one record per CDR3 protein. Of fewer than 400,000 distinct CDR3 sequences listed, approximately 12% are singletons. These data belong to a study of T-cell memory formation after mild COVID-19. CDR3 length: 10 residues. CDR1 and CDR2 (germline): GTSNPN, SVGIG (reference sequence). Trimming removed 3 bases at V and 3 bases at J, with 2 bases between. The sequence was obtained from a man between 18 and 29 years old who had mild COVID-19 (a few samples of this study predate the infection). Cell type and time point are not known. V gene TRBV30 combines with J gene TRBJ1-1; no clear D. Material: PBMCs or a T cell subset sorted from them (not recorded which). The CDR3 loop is CAWSHTEAFF. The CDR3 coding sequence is TGTGCCTGGAGCCACACTGAAGCTTTCTTT.